This T cell receptor (beta chain) was captured by sequencing in a study of regulatory T cells in long-lasting Graves disease. Findings of the study overall: Analysis covered peripheral blood alone, not thyroid tissue.

This clonotype was picked up a small number of times. Its specificity is unknown. This CDR3 region has 17 residues. Germline CDR1 is DFQATT and CDR2 is SNEGSKA (reference sequence). The trim removed 1 base at V and 2 bases at J, leaving 10 bases unmatched. Time point of the sample: persistent/refractory GD, antithyroid drugs over 5 years with positive TRAb. Extracted RNA from PBMCs served as the source of the TCR library. In each case, Graves' disease was diagnosed per American Thyroid Association guidelines. Arm-PCR of CDR3 regions with iRepertoire HTBI primers generated TCR beta libraries. From the multiplex PCR reads, TCRdb called clonotypes with MiXCR, one entry per CDR3 protein. The sample includes more than 650,000 distinct CDR3 sequences, approximately 31% of them seen just once.

The chain links TRBV20-1 to TRBJ2-5, with 10 positions matching TRBD2. This sample comprised peripheral blood mononuclear cells (PBMCs), obtained when the disease was refractory, from a patient treated with antithyroid drugs. The TCR comes from a female donor with Graves disease. The CDR3 sequence is CSARVGELAGAQETQYF. The CDR3 DNA sequence: TGCAGTGCTAGAGTGGGGGAGCTAGCGGGAGCACAAGAGACCCAGTACTTC.